This T cell receptor beta chain is from a study of blood T cell repertoires in COVID-19. Original data processing: Nucleated cell number was recorded as an estimate derived from reference gene primer amplification. Method: immunoSEQ multiplex PCR; TCRdb's copy keeps in-frame clones and lacks some. V and J calls and clone size are as listed in that table; D and trimming were resolved from the DNA. This table has some 200,000 clones, around nine tenths appearing once. The CDR3 totals 11 residues. V dropped 7 bases and J dropped 6 bases, with 12 bases sitting between them. Germline V gives CDR1 SQVTM, CDR2 ANQGSEA. Those who participated ranged in age from about 18 to 89 years and resided in about two dozen US areas. Assignments of participants to cohorts depended upon their own reported clinical history. Two negative PCRs, clearance, or symptom resolution characterized the recovered Cohort 3 donors.

This chain joins TRBV29-1 and TRBJ1-1; D is possibly TRBD1 (5 bases). Material: PBMCs or T cells enriched from blood (not recorded which). The source of this sequence is a woman between 18 and 30 years old who had recovered from COVID-19. This CDR3 is CSAPEGSEAFF. CDR3 in DNA: TGCAGCGCCCCGGAGGGGTCTGAAGCTTTCTTT.